This T cell receptor beta chain was sequenced in a study of blood T cell repertoires in COVID-19. Study-level background: The United States, Italy and Spain supplied acute and convalescent COVID-19 samples. In each case, the material was cDNA or gDNA derived from T cells, B-cell-depleted T cells, or PBMCs.

In the authors' workflow: Amplification from reference gene primers served as the basis for estimated nucleated cell counts. Here immunoSEQ multiplex PCR was the method, and the copy in TCRdb shows in-frame clones only, minus some. V, J and clone size reflect that table, while D and trimming were determined from the DNA. Seen here are 400,000 or so clones, 70% to 90% observed once, and the top ten hold roughly 0.76%. CDR1 and CDR2 from the germline V gene are LNHNV and YYDKDF (reference sequence). CDR3 length equals 18 residues. The V segment lost 3 bases and the J segment 10 bases; nucleotides outside the gene matches: 14. Enrolment of Seattle patients took place during active infection, and they were followed longitudinally.

The chain links TRBV15 to TRBJ2-1; 14 positions match TRBD2. Material for sequencing was peripheral blood. The sequence came from a man younger than 30 with COVID-19, enrolled during active disease. Here the CDR3 DNA reads TGTGCCACCAGCAGCCGGACACCGGGACTAGCGGGAGCCCGGGAGCAGTTCTTC. Translated, it gives CATSSRTPGLAGAREQFF.